This T cell receptor (beta chain) emerged from a study of cytomegalovirus exposure and HLA in healthy donors. On the study more broadly: Previous work identified roughly 120 million unique TCR beta sequences from approximately 190 million T cells.

This clone was detected only once. The PCR used 60 Vbeta and 13 Jbeta primers. TCRdb keeps only in-frame clones here, not all; method: immunoSEQ multiplex PCR. The sample holds 150,000 or so clones; 60% to 80% are singletons and the top ten take about an eighth. This sequence was found in a man aged 50 to 59 in good health and CMV-seropositive. The specimen sequenced was PBMCs.

The CDR3 sequence: CASSLAPGSSYEQYF. DNA of the CDR3: TGTGCCAGCAGCTTAGCCCCTGGCAGCTCCTACGAGCAGTACTTC. This chain joins TRBV11-3 and TRBJ2-7; D is uncertain. This CDR3 spans 15 amino acids. Germline-derived CDR1 and CDR2 are SGHNT and YENEEA. Trimming removed 1 base from V and 0 bases from J, with 10 bases in between. The full variable domain, with the rest looked up from reference TRBV11-3 and TRBJ2-7, is EAGVVQSPRYKIIEKKQPVAFWCNPISGHNTLYWYLQNLGQGPELLIRYENEEAVDDSQLPKDRFSAERLKGVDSTLKIQPAELGDSAVYLCASSLAPGSSYEQYFGPGTRLTVT.